One and the same sample provided the 24 T cell receptor beta chains below, sequenced in a study of radiation and T cells in renal cell carcinoma (dated by TCRdb to about 2020). The protocol used for the library was the immunoSEQ multiplex PCR assay. Drawn from immuneACCESS, this table holds only the in-frame rearrangements with V and J called that TCRdb kept. Clones are partly lost; checked studies trace under half to an unresolved V gene and leave the rest unexplained. In this sample the table shows about 130,000 clones, more than 70% of which occur a single time. Around 11% of the sample is in the top ten clones. The meaning of the sample's time point label: baseline pretreatment blood. The treatment or condition label, as the study defines it: 15 Gy SBRT to primary tumor, nephrectomy 4 weeks later. The source material was blood, sampled from a patient whose treatment included radiotherapy and nephrectomy. The receptors here all came from a woman in her forties or fifties with renal cell carcinoma.

CDR3 sequence reads: CSVERANTEAFF. As DNA, the CDR3 is TGCAGCGTTGAAAGAGCAAACACTGAAGCTTTCTTT. The chain has TRBV29-1 and TRBJ1-1; D is ambiguous. V gave up 2 bases and J gave up 2 bases, with 6 bases separating them. The CDR3 has 12 amino acids. Germline values: CDR1 SQVTM, CDR2 ANQGSEA.

V is TRBV4-2 and J is TRBJ2-4; possibly TRBD2 for D (5 bases). Per the germline V gene, CDR1 is LGHNA and CDR2 is YNFKEQ. The CDR3 is 13 amino acids. V gave up 6 bases and J gave up 9 bases, with 15 bases separating them. CDR3 protein: CASSSDLGGIQYF. The CDR3 DNA reads TGTGCCAGCAGTTCGGACTTGGGCGGCATTCAGTACTTC.

This clone was seen just once. V usage is TRBV5-1 and J usage is TRBJ1-4; possible D gene TRBD1, 6 bases. V was cut by 4 bases and J by 7 bases, with 14 bases left in between. CDR1 and CDR2 from the germline V gene are SGHRS and YFSETQ. The CDR3 is made up of 14 amino acids. The CDR3 region is CASSSDRLPEKLFF. CDR3 sequence (DNA): TGCGCCAGCAGCAGCGACAGGTTACCTGAAAAACTGTTTTTT.

The chain has TRBV19 and TRBJ1-4; D may be TRBD1 (6 bases). The CDR3 length is 14 residues. With 7 bases removed from V and 5 bases from J, the gap between germline ends came to 14 bases. Germline CDR1 and CDR2: LNHDA and SQIVND (reference sequence). CDR3 nucleotide sequence: TGTGCCAGTATTGGTAACGGACAGAATGAAAAACTGTTTTTT. Encoded protein: CASIGNGQNEKLFF.

The table lists this clone with a few counts. The chain has TRBV11-3 and TRBJ1-1; maybe TRBD1 (5 bases). This CDR3 comprises 14 residues. Trimming pared 5 bases from V and 0 bases from J, leaving 10 bases between. The germline CDR1 and CDR2 sequences are SGHNT and YENEEA. CDR3 coding DNA: TGTGCCAGCAGCCCGGGACGGATGAACACTGAAGCTTTCTTT. Protein: CASSPGRMNTEAFF.

The sample holds a few counts of this clone. The chain recombines TRBV6-5 with TRBJ1-1, with 9 bases matching TRBD1. The ends lost 7 bases at V and 9 bases at J; junction bases unmatched: 6. The CDR3 spans 12 residues. Looked up from germline, CDR1 is MNHEY and CDR2 is SVGAGI. For the CDR3, the DNA is TGTGCCAGCAACCCGGGACAGGGAAAAGCTTTCTTT. This translates into CASNPGQGKAFF.

Here the CDR3 reads CASRQNSGAAYEQYF. DNA of the CDR3: TGTGCCAGCAGACAAAACTCGGGGGCGGCCTACGAGCAGTACTTC. The V and J genes are TRBV6-6 and TRBJ2-7, with D possibly called TRBD1 or TRBD2 (6 bases each). Germline V CDR1 and CDR2: MNHNY, SVGAGI (reference sequence). The CDR3 contains 15 residues. The V gene lost 6 bases and the J gene lost 2 bases, with 17 bases spanning the gap.

The chain employs TRBV5-8 and TRBJ2-3; unclear D gene. V was pared by 0 bases and J by 3 bases, with 11 bases between. In germline, CDR1 is SGHTS, CDR2 YDEGEE. The CDR3 runs to 15 residues. The CDR3 protein is CASSLANLGTDTQYF. The DNA of the CDR3 is TGTGCCAGCAGCTTGGCCAATCTAGGGACAGATACGCAGTATTTT.

This chain connects TRBV6-6 to TRBJ1-1; D perhaps matches TRBD1 (5 bases). Deletions cut 0 bases from V and 11 bases from J, with 16 bases between. The CDR3 runs 14 residues. Germline V gene data show CDR1 as MNHNY and CDR2 as SVGAGI (reference sequence). CDR3 amino acids: CASSYSDPSEGAFF. CDR3 nucleotide sequence: TGTGCCAGCAGTTACTCTGACCCTTCCGAGGGGGCTTTCTTT.

This sequence joins TRBV5-1 and TRBJ1-6, with 7 bases identical to TRBD1. Germline V lookup: CDR1 SGHRS, CDR2 YFSETQ. After removal of 4 bases from V and 5 bases from J, the junction contained 9 bases not matched to a gene. The CDR3 runs to 16 residues. The CDR3 DNA is TGCGCCAGCAGCCCCGCGGTAGGGGGCAATAATTCACCCCTCCACTTT. This codes for CASSPAVGGNNSPLHF.

The rearrangement uses TRBV6-1 and TRBJ1-5; D possibly corresponds to TRBD1 (6 bases). The CDR3 covers 14 residues. Looked up from germline, CDR1 is MNHNS and CDR2 is SASEGT. The V end was cut by 4 bases, the J end by 2 bases, with 9 bases between. CDR3 amino acids: CASSAAGGNQPQHF. For the CDR3, the DNA is TGTGCCAGCAGTGCTGCAGGGGGCAATCAGCCCCAGCATTTT.

About this clone: The junction does not match germline at one end; this may be a read error. The chain carries TRBV7-7 and TRBJ2-3; the D is unclear. From germline, CDR1 is SSHAT and CDR2 FNYEAQ (reference sequence). CDR3 size: 13 residues. The CDR3, as DNA: TGTGCTAGCAGCCCTCTGGGCGGTTATACGCAGTATTTT. Encoded protein: CASSPLGGYTQYF.

This clone was seen a single time. V and J are TRBV18 and TRBJ2-2, with D hard to call. The germline V gene encodes CDR1 KGHSH and CDR2 LQKENI. The ends were cut back, 2 bases at V and 8 bases at J, with 12 bases in the middle. The length of the CDR3 is 14 residues. The CDR3 DNA is TGTGCCAGCTCACCAAGATCCTTGGGAGGGGAGCTGTTTTTT. Amino acids: CASSPRSLGGELFF.

The CDR3 loop reads CASSAQQQGTRQYF. The CDR3 DNA follows: TGCGCCAGCAGTGCCCAGCAGCAAGGTACGAGGCAGTACTTC. J is TRBJ2-7 and V is TRBV10-2; no definite D call. CDR1 is WSHSY and CDR2 is SAAADI in the germline V gene. The ends were cut back, 4 bases at V and 9 bases at J, with 19 bases in the middle. The CDR3 loop spans 14 amino acids.

This clone was seen more than once but under ten times. The chain joins TRBV5-6 to TRBJ2-7; D not resolved. Germline CDR1 is SGHDT and CDR2 is YYEEEE. With 2 bases removed from V and 4 bases from J, the gap between germline ends came to 7 bases. The CDR3 totals 12 residues. The CDR3 DNA reads TGTGCCAGCAGCTTTGACCTATACGAGCAGTACTTC. Translation gives CASSFDLYEQYF.

The chain links TRBV5-6 to TRBJ1-3; D is unclear. In germline, CDR1 is SGHDT, CDR2 YYEEEE. This CDR3 comprises 16 residues. Trimming took 2 bases from V and 0 from J, leaving 12 bases between them. CDR3 nucleotides: TGTGCCAGCAGCTTCTGCGGACTGTTCTCTGGAAACACCATATATTTT. Translating it yields CASSFCGLFSGNTIYF.

The CDR3 loop is CASSLDSDTQYF. The CDR3 nucleotides read TGTGCCAGCAGCTTAGACTCAGATACGCAGTATTTT. V and J are TRBV5-4 and TRBJ2-3; D is uncertain. Per the germline V gene, CDR1 is SGHNT and CDR2 is YYREEE (reference sequence). The CDR3 totals 12 residues. With 2 bases removed from V and 4 bases from J, the gap between germline ends came to 5 bases.

The chain couples TRBV29-1 to TRBJ1-4; D may be TRBD1 (6 bases). Germline V gene data show CDR1 as SQVTM and CDR2 as ANQGSEA. Trimming removed 4 bases at V and 4 bases at J, with 10 bases between. CDR3 length: 13 residues. CDR3 nucleotide sequence: TGCAGCGTTGGACAGGCAAATAATGAAAAACTGTTTTTT. Its protein is CSVGQANNEKLFF.

The rearrangement joins TRBV4-1 to TRBJ1-2; D is ambiguous. V lost 4 bases to trimming and J lost 0 bases, with 15 bases between them. Germline-derived CDR1 and CDR2 are MGHRA and YSYEKL. The CDR3 is 16 amino acids. The CDR3 DNA reads TGCGCCAGCAGCCGACCCACTCGATCCGCTAACTATGGCTACACCTTC. Protein: CASSRPTRSANYGYTF.

This clone was found many times. The genes are TRBV7-9 and TRBJ2-3; possible D gene TRBD1, 6 bases. Between the trimmed V and J ends, which lost 5 bases and 0 bases, there was a span of 15 bases. The germline V gene has CDR1 SEHNR and CDR2 FQNEAQ (reference sequence). CDR3 length: 16 amino acids. Here the CDR3 reads CASSPGDISSTDTQYF. In nucleotides, the CDR3 is TGTGCCAGCAGCCCCGGGGACATTTCTAGCACAGATACGCAGTATTTT.

This chain uses TRBV10-2 with TRBJ2-5, with TRBD2 matching over 11 bases. CDR3 size: 18 residues. Germline V gene lookup returns CDR1 WSHSY and CDR2 SAAADI. With V trimmed by 6 bases and J by 1 base, 13 bases remained unmatched. The CDR3 coding sequence is TGCGCCAGCAGCCTTAGTAGCGGGGGGGAGGTATTCCAAGAGACCCAGTACTTC. Encoded protein: CASSLSSGGEVFQETQYF.

The sample holds a few counts of this clone. The chain has TRBV7-2 and TRBJ1-6; TRBD1 matches at 9 bases. This CDR3 spans 14 amino acids. The V gene end was trimmed by 7 bases and the J gene end by 6 bases; junction bases not matched to a gene: 4. CDR1 SGHTA and CDR2 FQGNSA come from the germline V gene. The CDR3 here is CASNIQGANSPLHF. CDR3 sequence (DNA): TGTGCCAGCAACATACAGGGGGCTAATTCACCCCTCCACTTT. Filled out from reference TRBV7-2 and TRBJ1-6, the complete variable domain reads GAGVSQSPSNKVTEKGKDVELRCDPISGHTALYWYRQSLGQGLEFLIYFQGNSAPDKSGLPSDRFSAERTGGSVSTLTIQRTQQEDSAVYLCASNIQGANSPLHFGNGTRLTVT.

This chain uses TRBV7-3 with TRBJ1-1; 8 positions agree with TRBD1. Germline loops: CDR1 SGHTA, CDR2 FQGTGA. Trimming removed 5 bases from V and 9 bases from J; junction bases left unmatched: 11. This CDR3 is 14 amino acids long. CDR3 DNA: TGTGCCAGCAGCCCCGGGATGACAGGGGAGAAAGCTTTCTTT. Its protein product is CASSPGMTGEKAFF.

This clone was counted between two and nine times. The chain employs TRBV6-5 and TRBJ1-6; possibly TRBD1 for D (5 bases). The CDR3 spans 14 residues. Germline V gene data show CDR1 as MNHEY and CDR2 as SVGAGI. V gave up 2 bases and J gave up 7 bases, with 9 bases separating them. The CDR3 DNA reads TGTGCCAGCAGTTACGAGACAGACAATTCACCCCTCCACTTT. Amino acid sequence: CASSYETDNSPLHF.